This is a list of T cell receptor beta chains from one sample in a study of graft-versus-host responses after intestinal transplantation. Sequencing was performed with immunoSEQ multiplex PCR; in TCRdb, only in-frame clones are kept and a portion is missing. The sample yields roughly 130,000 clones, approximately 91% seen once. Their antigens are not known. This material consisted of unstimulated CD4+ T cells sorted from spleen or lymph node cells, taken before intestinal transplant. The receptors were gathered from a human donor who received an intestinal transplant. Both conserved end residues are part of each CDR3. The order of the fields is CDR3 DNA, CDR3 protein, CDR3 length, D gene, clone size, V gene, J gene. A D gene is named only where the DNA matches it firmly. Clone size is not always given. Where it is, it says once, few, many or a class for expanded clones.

CDR3 DNA: TGTGCCACCACGAGGGCAGCCTCTGGAAACACCATATATTTT
CDR3 protein: CATTRAASGNTIYF
CDR3 length: 14
D gene: NA
clone size: once
V gene: TRBV19
J gene: TRBJ1-3

CDR3 DNA: TGTGCCAGCAGCCTAACTAGCGGCCCTAACCAGGGGTACCAAGAGACCCAGTACTTC
CDR3 protein: CASSLTSGPNQGYQETQYF
CDR3 length: 19
D gene: TRBD2
clone size: NA
V gene: TRBV4-2
J gene: TRBJ2-5

CDR3 DNA: TGTGCCACCTCCGGGAGGGGGGCCGGGGGCTACACCTTC
CDR3 protein: CATSGRGAGGYTF
CDR3 length: 13
D gene: NA
clone size: NA
V gene: TRBV19
J gene: TRBJ1-2

CDR3 DNA: TGTGCCAGCTCACCACCCCTAGCGGGTTACAATGAGCAGTTCTTC
CDR3 protein: CASSPPLAGYNEQFF
CDR3 length: 15
D gene: TRBD2
clone size: NA
V gene: TRBV18
J gene: TRBJ2-1

CDR3 DNA: TGTGCCAGCAGCCGGGGACTAGCGGGGGCGGGCACAGATACGCAGTATTTT
CDR3 protein: CASSRGLAGAGTDTQYF
CDR3 length: 17
D gene: TRBD2
clone size: NA
V gene: TRBV28
J gene: TRBJ2-3

CDR3 DNA: TGTGCCAGCTCCCTGGCGGGACAGACGAGCTCCTACAATGAGCAGTTCTTC
CDR3 protein: CASSLAGQTSSYNEQFF
CDR3 length: 17
D gene: NA
clone size: NA
V gene: TRBV18
J gene: TRBJ2-1

CDR3 DNA: TGTGCCTGGACAGGGACTACCTACGAGCAGTACTTC
CDR3 protein: CAWTGTTYEQYF
CDR3 length: 12
D gene: TRBD2
clone size: once
V gene: TRBV30
J gene: TRBJ2-7

CDR3 DNA: TGTGCCAGCAGTCTTGACAGAGCCTACGAGCAGTACTTC
CDR3 protein: CASSLDRAYEQYF
CDR3 length: 13
D gene: NA
clone size: NA
V gene: TRBV6-5
J gene: TRBJ2-7

CDR3 DNA: TGTGCCAGCAGCGTAAATTGGGGGAGTGGAGACACAGATACGCAGTATTTT
CDR3 protein: CASSVNWGSGDTDTQYF
CDR3 length: 17
D gene: NA
clone size: NA
V gene: TRBV9
J gene: TRBJ2-3

CDR3 DNA: TGTGCCAGCAGCTTAGTTGGTAGCTCCTACGAGCAGTACTTC
CDR3 protein: CASSLVGSSYEQYF
CDR3 length: 14
D gene: NA
clone size: NA
V gene: TRBV7-9
J gene: TRBJ2-7

CDR3 DNA: TGTGCCAGCAGAACGGAGGGGACAGGGCACCACGAGCAGTACTTC
CDR3 protein: CASRTEGTGHHEQYF
CDR3 length: 15
D gene: TRBD1
clone size: NA
V gene: TRBV27
J gene: TRBJ2-7

CDR3 DNA: TGTGCCTGGAGGGGACAGGGCGAGCAGTACTTC
CDR3 protein: CAWRGQGEQYF
CDR3 length: 11
D gene: TRBD1
clone size: NA
V gene: TRBV30
J gene: TRBJ2-7

CDR3 DNA: TGTGCCAGCAGTTCAGGGACAGGGCGAAACACCATATATTTT
CDR3 protein: CASSSGTGRNTIYF
CDR3 length: 14
D gene: TRBD1
clone size: NA
V gene: TRBV27
J gene: TRBJ1-3

CDR3 DNA: TGTGCCAGCAGCGTACCGGGACATTCCTACGAGCAGTACTTC
CDR3 protein: CASSVPGHSYEQYF
CDR3 length: 14
D gene: NA
clone size: once
V gene: TRBV5-5
J gene: TRBJ2-7

CDR3 DNA: TGTGCCAGCAGTGAAGTGGGGGGGCGGTTTACCTACGAGCAGTACTTC
CDR3 protein: CASSEVGGRFTYEQYF
CDR3 length: 16
D gene: NA
clone size: NA
V gene: TRBV6-1
J gene: TRBJ2-7

CDR3 DNA: TGTGCCAGCTCACCACGGCAGGGGGTCACCGGGGAGCTGTTTTTT
CDR3 protein: CASSPRQGVTGELFF
CDR3 length: 15
D gene: TRBD1
clone size: NA
V gene: TRBV18
J gene: TRBJ2-2

CDR3 DNA: TGTGCTAGTGGCCATGGTGGGGGATATGAGCAGTTCTTC
CDR3 protein: CASGHGGGYEQFF
CDR3 length: 13
D gene: NA
clone size: NA
V gene: TRBV12-5
J gene: TRBJ2-1

CDR3 DNA: TGCGCCAGCAGCCAAGATGCAGGGGGCCGCTCTGGAAACACCATATATTTT
CDR3 protein: CASSQDAGGRSGNTIYF
CDR3 length: 17
D gene: TRBD1
clone size: NA
V gene: TRBV4-1
J gene: TRBJ1-3

CDR3 DNA: TGTGCCAGCAGCGTAGGGACAGGTTGGAATGGAAAACTGTTTTTT
CDR3 protein: CASSVGTGWNGKLFF
CDR3 length: 15
D gene: TRBD1
clone size: NA
V gene: TRBV9
J gene: TRBJ1-4

CDR3 DNA: TGTGCCAGCAGTTCCCGGACGACCCAGTACTTC
CDR3 protein: CASSSRTTQYF
CDR3 length: 11
D gene: NA
clone size: NA
V gene: TRBV27
J gene: TRBJ2-5

CDR3 DNA: TGTGCCAGCAGGCGGACCGGGACTAGCGCCTACGAGCAGTACTTC
CDR3 protein: CASRRTGTSAYEQYF
CDR3 length: 15
D gene: TRBD2
clone size: NA
V gene: TRBV5-6
J gene: TRBJ2-7

CDR3 DNA: TGTGCCAGCAGCTTGTATTACGGATCCTACGAGCAGTACTTC
CDR3 protein: CASSLYYGSYEQYF
CDR3 length: 14
D gene: NA
clone size: NA
V gene: TRBV5-6
J gene: TRBJ2-7

CDR3 DNA: TGTGCCAGCAGCTACGCTCGACTAGCGGGTGTAACAGATACGCAGTATTTT
CDR3 protein: CASSYARLAGVTDTQYF
CDR3 length: 17
D gene: TRBD2
clone size: NA
V gene: TRBV7-2
J gene: TRBJ2-3

CDR3 DNA: TGTGCCAGCAGCTTAAGTTTGCGGGAGGGCCGGATCCAAGAGACCCAGTACTTC
CDR3 protein: CASSLSLREGRIQETQYF
CDR3 length: 18
D gene: TRBD2
clone size: NA
V gene: TRBV7-2
J gene: TRBJ2-5

CDR3 DNA: TGTGCCAGCAGCTTCCCCGGGGTAGCCGGGACAGATACGCAGTATTTT
CDR3 protein: CASSFPGVAGTDTQYF
CDR3 length: 16
D gene: NA
clone size: NA
V gene: TRBV11-2
J gene: TRBJ2-3

CDR3 DNA: TGTGCCAGCAGTCCCCTAGCGGGAGTTCGTTCGGCCTACGAGCAGTACTTC
CDR3 protein: CASSPLAGVRSAYEQYF
CDR3 length: 17
D gene: TRBD2
clone size: NA
V gene: TRBV28
J gene: TRBJ2-7

CDR3 DNA: TGCAGCGTTGGTACCGGGACAGGCCGCTCCTACGAGCAGTACTTC
CDR3 protein: CSVGTGTGRSYEQYF
CDR3 length: 15
D gene: TRBD1
clone size: NA
V gene: TRBV29-1
J gene: TRBJ2-7

CDR3 DNA: TGCGCCAGCAGCTTGGTCGGGGATAGCTCCTACAATGAGCAGTTCTTC
CDR3 protein: CASSLVGDSSYNEQFF
CDR3 length: 16
D gene: NA
clone size: NA
V gene: TRBV5-1
J gene: TRBJ2-1

CDR3 DNA: TGTGCCAGCAGCCTACTTAGCGGGAGGGATGAGCAGTTCTTC
CDR3 protein: CASSLLSGRDEQFF
CDR3 length: 14
D gene: TRBD2
clone size: once
V gene: TRBV7-2
J gene: TRBJ2-1

CDR3 DNA: TGCGCCAGCCGGACAGATACTAATGAAAAACTGTTTTTT
CDR3 protein: CASRTDTNEKLFF
CDR3 length: 13
D gene: NA
clone size: NA
V gene: TRBV5-1
J gene: TRBJ1-4

CDR3 DNA: TGTGCCAGCACCGATCCGGGACTAGCCAAAAACATTCAGTACTTC
CDR3 protein: CASTDPGLAKNIQYF
CDR3 length: 15
D gene: NA
clone size: NA
V gene: TRBV28
J gene: TRBJ2-4

CDR3 DNA: TGTGCCAGCAGTTATAAGGGACAGGGAAAGAACTATGGCTACACCTTC
CDR3 protein: CASSYKGQGKNYGYTF
CDR3 length: 16
D gene: TRBD1
clone size: few
V gene: TRBV27
J gene: TRBJ1-2

CDR3 DNA: TGTGCCAGCAGTTACACGGGGTCGGGGGAGCTGTTTTTT
CDR3 protein: CASSYTGSGELFF
CDR3 length: 13
D gene: NA
clone size: NA
V gene: TRBV6-5
J gene: TRBJ2-2

CDR3 DNA: TGTGCCAGCAGCTTGGCGGGACAGGTCTATGGCTACACCTTC
CDR3 protein: CASSLAGQVYGYTF
CDR3 length: 14
D gene: TRBD1
clone size: NA
V gene: TRBV11-1
J gene: TRBJ1-2

CDR3 DNA: TGTGCCTGGAGTGTATGGGGGCCTGGAAACACCATATATTTT
CDR3 protein: CAWSVWGPGNTIYF
CDR3 length: 14
D gene: NA
clone size: NA
V gene: TRBV30
J gene: TRBJ1-3

CDR3 DNA: TGTGCCAGCAAGACAAATAACTATGGCTACACCTTC
CDR3 protein: CASKTNNYGYTF
CDR3 length: 12
D gene: NA
clone size: NA
V gene: TRBV28
J gene: TRBJ1-2

CDR3 DNA: TGTGCCAGCAGCTTTAGCGGGGGCGGGTCCTCTCGCGAGCAGTACTTC
CDR3 protein: CASSFSGGGSSREQYF
CDR3 length: 16
D gene: TRBD2
clone size: NA
V gene: TRBV7-2
J gene: TRBJ2-7

CDR3 DNA: TGCGCCAGCAGCTTGGCCCCCCAAGAGACCCAGTACTTC
CDR3 protein: CASSLAPQETQYF
CDR3 length: 13
D gene: NA
clone size: once
V gene: TRBV5-1
J gene: TRBJ2-5

CDR3 DNA: TGCAGCGTTGAAGACCGACGTATGAACACTGAAGCTTTCTTT
CDR3 protein: CSVEDRRMNTEAFF
CDR3 length: 14
D gene: NA
clone size: NA
V gene: TRBV29-1
J gene: TRBJ1-1

CDR3 DNA: TGTGCCAGCAGCAGGGAGACCCAGTACTTC
CDR3 protein: CASSRETQYF
CDR3 length: 10
D gene: NA
clone size: NA
V gene: TRBV7-9
J gene: TRBJ2-5

CDR3 DNA: TGTGCCAGTAGTCTACGGGCGGATGGGGCTGAAGCTTTCTTT
CDR3 protein: CASSLRADGAEAFF
CDR3 length: 14
D gene: NA
clone size: NA
V gene: TRBV19
J gene: TRBJ1-1

CDR3 DNA: TGTGCCAGCGGCTGGACTAGCGGCTCCTACGAGCAGTACTTC
CDR3 protein: CASGWTSGSYEQYF
CDR3 length: 14
D gene: TRBD2
clone size: NA
V gene: TRBV6-6
J gene: TRBJ2-7

CDR3 DNA: TGTGCCAGCAGGGGACAGAGCAGCTCTGGAAACACCATATATTTT
CDR3 protein: CASRGQSSSGNTIYF
CDR3 length: 15
D gene: TRBD1
clone size: NA
V gene: TRBV6-1
J gene: TRBJ1-3

CDR3 DNA: TGCGCCAGCAGCTTGAACGGGGCCAAAAACATTCAGTACTTC
CDR3 protein: CASSLNGAKNIQYF
CDR3 length: 14
D gene: NA
clone size: NA
V gene: TRBV5-1
J gene: TRBJ2-4

CDR3 DNA: TGTGCCAGCAGCGTATACAGAGCAGGGAGAAACACCGGGGAGCTGTTTTTT
CDR3 protein: CASSVYRAGRNTGELFF
CDR3 length: 17
D gene: NA
clone size: once
V gene: TRBV9
J gene: TRBJ2-2